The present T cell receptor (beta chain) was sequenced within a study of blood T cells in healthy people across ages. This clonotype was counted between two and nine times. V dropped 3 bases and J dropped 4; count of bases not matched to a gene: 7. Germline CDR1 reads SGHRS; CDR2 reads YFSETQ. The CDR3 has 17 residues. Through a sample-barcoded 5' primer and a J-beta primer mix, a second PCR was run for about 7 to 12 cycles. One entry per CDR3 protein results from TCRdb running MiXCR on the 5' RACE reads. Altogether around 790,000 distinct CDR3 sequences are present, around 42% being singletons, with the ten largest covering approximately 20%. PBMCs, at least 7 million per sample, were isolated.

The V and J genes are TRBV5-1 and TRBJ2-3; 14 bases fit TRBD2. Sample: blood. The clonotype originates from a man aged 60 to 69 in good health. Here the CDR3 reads CASSSTSGGAGADTQYF. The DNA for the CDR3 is TGCGCCAGCAGCTCGACTAGCGGGGGGGCCGGTGCAGATACGCAGTATTTT.